A selection of T cell receptor beta chains follows, all from one sample in a study of blood T cell repertoires in COVID-19. Clones were read by immunoSEQ multiplex PCR, and TCRdb kept only the in-frame ones, dropping some. The sample shows approximately 300,000 clones, about 85% of them seen only once. The sequenced material came from peripheral blood. The receptors were sampled from a woman between 45 and 65 years old who had recovered from COVID-19. The CDR3 runs from the conserved cysteine through the conserved F or W. Fields, in order: clone size, V gene, J gene, D gene, CDR3 DNA, CDR3 protein. D genes are given only for firm matches. Where a row states a size, it is once, few, many or the class of an expanded clone; other rows omit it.

clone size: .; V gene: TRBV30; J gene: TRBJ1-1; D gene: TRBD1; CDR3 DNA: TGTGCCTGTCCCGGGACAGGGACCGGAGCTTTCTTT; CDR3 protein: CACPGTGTGAFF
clone size: .; V gene: TRBV5-1; J gene: TRBJ1-3; D gene: .; CDR3 DNA: TGCGCCAGCAGCTTGGTTTCGGGTGGAAACACCATATATTTT; CDR3 protein: CASSLVSGGNTIYF
clone size: once; V gene: TRBV28; J gene: TRBJ2-7; D gene: .; CDR3 DNA: TGTGCCAGCAGTTCCCCCAGTTACGAGCAGTACTTC; CDR3 protein: CASSSPSYEQYF
clone size: .; V gene: TRBV3-1/TRBV3-2; J gene: TRBJ2-2; D gene: TRBD1; CDR3 DNA: TGTGCCAGCAGCCAACGACAGGGTTATACCGGGGAGCTGTTTTTT; CDR3 protein: CASSQRQGYTGELFF
clone size: .; V gene: TRBV7-8; J gene: TRBJ1-2; D gene: .; CDR3 DNA: TGTGCCAGCAGCCCACGGATCGGGGGGTTCAGTGGCTACACCTTC; CDR3 protein: CASSPRIGGFSGYTF
clone size: .; V gene: TRBV7-2; J gene: TRBJ2-2; D gene: TRBD2; CDR3 DNA: TGTGCCAGCAGCTCGGCTAGCGGGGGGACGGGGGAGCTGTTTTTT; CDR3 protein: CASSSASGGTGELFF
clone size: once; V gene: TRBV5-1; J gene: TRBJ1-1; D gene: TRBD1; CDR3 DNA: TGCGCCAGCAGCTCCTACAGGGGGGAAGCTTTCTTT; CDR3 protein: CASSSYRGEAFF
clone size: .; V gene: TRBV5-1; J gene: TRBJ1-1; D gene: .; CDR3 DNA: TGCGCCAGCAGCTTGGTCGCGGGGAACACTGAAGCTTTCTTT; CDR3 protein: CASSLVAGNTEAFF
clone size: few; V gene: TRBV27; J gene: TRBJ2-1; D gene: .; CDR3 DNA: TGTGCCAGCAGTTTTAATATAGCGAATGAGCAGTTCTTC; CDR3 protein: CASSFNIANEQFF
clone size: few; V gene: TRBV7-9; J gene: TRBJ2-6; D gene: .; CDR3 DNA: TGTGCCGTACAATCTGGGGCCAACGTCCTGACTTTC; CDR3 protein: CAVQSGANVLTF
clone size: few; V gene: TRBV7-8; J gene: TRBJ2-3; D gene: TRBD2; CDR3 DNA: TGTGCCAGCAGCCAGGGACTAGCGGGACCCACAGATACGCAGTATTTT; CDR3 protein: CASSQGLAGPTDTQYF
clone size: once; V gene: TRBV5-6; J gene: TRBJ1-1; D gene: .; CDR3 DNA: TGTGCCAGCAGCAGAACCAGGTCTGAAGCTTTCTTT; CDR3 protein: CASSRTRSEAFF
clone size: .; V gene: TRBV4-3; J gene: TRBJ2-5; D gene: TRBD2; CDR3 DNA: TGCGCCAGCAGCCAATGGGCGGGGGGGACCCAGTACTTC; CDR3 protein: CASSQWAGGTQYF
clone size: .; V gene: TRBV15; J gene: TRBJ1-1; D gene: .; CDR3 DNA: TGTGCCACCAGCAGACGACAGATGAACACTGAAGCTTTCTTT; CDR3 protein: CATSRRQMNTEAFF
clone size: .; V gene: TRBV28; J gene: TRBJ2-6; D gene: .; CDR3 DNA: TGTGCCAGCAGTCTCAGGGGTAGTGGGGCCAACGTCCTGACTTTC; CDR3 protein: CASSLRGSGANVLTF
clone size: .; V gene: TRBV12-5; J gene: TRBJ1-1; D gene: .; CDR3 DNA: TGTGCTAGTGGTTTGATAGGCAGTGGGTCTCTTTTCGCGGACACTGAAGCTTTCTTT; CDR3 protein: CASGLIGSGSLFADTEAFF
clone size: .; V gene: TRBV7-7; J gene: TRBJ2-5; D gene: TRBD1; CDR3 DNA: TGTGCTAGCAGCTCCTCTAGGACAGGGGGAGAGACCCAGTACTTC; CDR3 protein: CASSSSRTGGETQYF
clone size: .; V gene: TRBV5-4; J gene: TRBJ1-1; D gene: TRBD1; CDR3 DNA: TGTGCCAGCAGCCGGAGACAGGGAGGTGAGACTGAAGCTTTCTTT; CDR3 protein: CASSRRQGGETEAFF
clone size: .; V gene: TRBV11-3; J gene: TRBJ2-1; D gene: .; CDR3 DNA: TGTGCCAGCAGCTTCAATCTCGGCAATGAGCAGTTCTTC; CDR3 protein: CASSFNLGNEQFF
clone size: .; V gene: TRBV4-1; J gene: TRBJ2-1; D gene: TRBD2; CDR3 DNA: TGCGCCAGCAGCCAAGCTCTAGCGGGAGGAAATGAGCAGTTCTTC; CDR3 protein: CASSQALAGGNEQFF
clone size: .; V gene: TRBV7-3; J gene: TRBJ2-1; D gene: .; CDR3 DNA: TGTGCCAGCAGCCCCCCGGGTGAAGCGGGCCAGCAGTTCTTC; CDR3 protein: CASSPPGEAGQQFF
clone size: few; V gene: TRBV6-6; J gene: TRBJ2-6; D gene: .; CDR3 DNA: TGTGCCAGCAGAGAAAGCACTGGGGCCAACGTCCTGACTTTC; CDR3 protein: CASRESTGANVLTF
clone size: .; V gene: TRBV28; J gene: TRBJ2-2; D gene: TRBD1; CDR3 DNA: TGTGCCAGCACCCCGGGGGACAGGGGGACCGGGGAGCTGTTTTTT; CDR3 protein: CASTPGDRGTGELFF
clone size: .; V gene: TRBV5-1; J gene: TRBJ2-6; D gene: .; CDR3 DNA: TGCGCCAGCAGCTTAGAGGGTAGGGTTGGGGCCAACGTCCTGACTTTC; CDR3 protein: CASSLEGRVGANVLTF
clone size: .; V gene: TRBV4-1; J gene: TRBJ1-2; D gene: .; CDR3 DNA: TGCGCCAGCAGCCAAGGGGGCAACTATGGCTACACCTTC; CDR3 protein: CASSQGGNYGYTF
clone size: .; V gene: TRBV5-6; J gene: TRBJ1-1; D gene: TRBD1; CDR3 DNA: TGTGCCAGCAGCTTGGGTGGGACAGGGATATTCACTGAAGCTTTCTTT; CDR3 protein: CASSLGGTGIFTEAFF
clone size: .; V gene: TRBV4-3; J gene: TRBJ2-5; D gene: TRBD2; CDR3 DNA: TGCGCCAGCAGCCAAGCGGCGGGGGGGGCAGGAGAGACCCAGTACTTC; CDR3 protein: CASSQAAGGAGETQYF
clone size: .; V gene: TRBV5-5; J gene: TRBJ1-2; D gene: .; CDR3 DNA: TGTGCCAGCAGCTTGGCCTGGACAGCTCCTGGCTACACCTTC; CDR3 protein: CASSLAWTAPGYTF
clone size: .; V gene: TRBV3-1/TRBV3-2; J gene: TRBJ2-2; D gene: .; CDR3 DNA: TGTGCCAGCAGCCAAAGCGGGCCCCAGTTGGGGGATCAGAACACCGGGGAGCTGTTTTTT; CDR3 protein: CASSQSGPQLGDQNTGELFF
clone size: .; V gene: TRBV28; J gene: TRBJ1-5; D gene: .; CDR3 DNA: TGTGCCAGCTACGGGAGGGGAGCGCAGCCCCAGCATTTT; CDR3 protein: CASYGRGAQPQHF
clone size: .; V gene: TRBV7-2; J gene: TRBJ2-5; D gene: .; CDR3 DNA: TGTGCCAGCAGCAAGAGAGCGGCAGCGGGCAGACTCCAAGAGACCCAGTACTTC; CDR3 protein: CASSKRAAAGRLQETQYF
clone size: .; V gene: TRBV6-2/TRBV6-3; J gene: TRBJ2-7; D gene: .; CDR3 DNA: TGTGCCAGCAGTTACTACGTCGGAGTTCAGTACTTC; CDR3 protein: CASSYYVGVQYF
clone size: .; V gene: TRBV19; J gene: TRBJ2-2; D gene: .; CDR3 DNA: TGTGCCAGTAGTGCCTCTCCTCGGGGAGGTCTAGGAGGCGGCACCGGGGAGCTGTTTTTT; CDR3 protein: CASSASPRGGLGGGTGELFF
clone size: once; V gene: TRBV18; J gene: TRBJ2-5; D gene: TRBD1; CDR3 DNA: TGTGCCAGCTCACCAGTCTCAGGGGGCGAGACCCAGTACTTC; CDR3 protein: CASSPVSGGETQYF
clone size: .; V gene: TRBV11-2; J gene: TRBJ1-2; D gene: TRBD1; CDR3 DNA: TGTGCCAGCAGCCAAAAGACAGGGTCATCCCACTATGGCTACACCTTC; CDR3 protein: CASSQKTGSSHYGYTF
clone size: .; V gene: TRBV27; J gene: TRBJ1-3; D gene: .; CDR3 DNA: TGTGCCAGCAGTATCCGGGGGTTCGGAAACACCATATATTTT; CDR3 protein: CASSIRGFGNTIYF
clone size: .; V gene: TRBV28; J gene: TRBJ2-3; D gene: TRBD1; CDR3 DNA: TGTGCCAGCAGGACAGGGGTCCGTGAGACAGATACGCAGTATTTT; CDR3 protein: CASRTGVRETDTQYF
clone size: medium-sized; V gene: TRBV28; J gene: TRBJ1-1; D gene: TRBD1; CDR3 DNA: TGTGCCAGCAGTTTGTTTGGACAGGGCATGGGCTTT; CDR3 protein: CASSLFGQGMGF
clone size: .; V gene: TRBV9; J gene: TRBJ2-1; D gene: TRBD2; CDR3 DNA: TGTGCCAGCAGCGTAGGGGGAGGGAGCTCCTACAATGAGCAGTTCTTC; CDR3 protein: CASSVGGGSSYNEQFF
clone size: once; V gene: TRBV7-2; J gene: TRBJ1-2; D gene: .; CDR3 DNA: TGTGCCAGCAGCTTAGATGGAGGGTCACGAGGCTACACCTTC; CDR3 protein: CASSLDGGSRGYTF
clone size: .; V gene: TRBV6-1; J gene: TRBJ2-7; D gene: TRBD2; CDR3 DNA: TGTGCCAGCAGTGAAATTCAGTCTAGCGGGCACTTC; CDR3 protein: CASSEIQSSGHF
clone size: few; V gene: TRBV6-2/TRBV6-3; J gene: TRBJ1-1; D gene: .; CDR3 DNA: TGTGCCAGCAGTTACACAACAGGGCGCCGGGCAGGAAACACTGAAGCTTTCTTT; CDR3 protein: CASSYTTGRRAGNTEAFF
clone size: .; V gene: TRBV19; J gene: TRBJ1-1; D gene: TRBD1; CDR3 DNA: TGTGCCAGTAGTGCGGACAGGGGTACCACTGAAGCTTTCTTT; CDR3 protein: CASSADRGTTEAFF
clone size: .; V gene: TRBV5-1; J gene: TRBJ2-6; D gene: .; CDR3 DNA: TGCGCCAGCAGCCCCGACTCCCCCGGGGCCAACGTCCTGACTTTC; CDR3 protein: CASSPDSPGANVLTF
clone size: few; V gene: TRBV10-3; J gene: TRBJ1-5; D gene: TRBD1; CDR3 DNA: TGTGCCATCAGTGAAGGACAGGGCGGCATGGAAAATCAGCCCCAGCATTTT; CDR3 protein: CAISEGQGGMENQPQHF
clone size: .; V gene: TRBV9; J gene: TRBJ2-1; D gene: .; CDR3 DNA: TGTGCCAGCAGCGAGGGAGACTGGAATCCGCGACGATGGTTCTTC; CDR3 protein: CASSEGDWNPRRWFF
clone size: few; V gene: TRBV5-4; J gene: TRBJ2-2; D gene: .; CDR3 DNA: TGTGCCAGCAGCTCTGACAGCACCGGGGAGCTGTTTTTT; CDR3 protein: CASSSDSTGELFF
clone size: .; V gene: TRBV19; J gene: TRBJ1-2; D gene: TRBD1; CDR3 DNA: TGTGCCAGTAGCGGGACAGCTATTAACTATGGCTACACCTTC; CDR3 protein: CASSGTAINYGYTF
clone size: once; V gene: TRBV12-3/TRBV12-4; J gene: TRBJ2-7; D gene: .; CDR3 DNA: TGTGCCAGCAGTTTCGTCCACGAGCAGTACTTC; CDR3 protein: CASSFVHEQYF
clone size: .; V gene: TRBV4-1; J gene: TRBJ2-7; D gene: .; CDR3 DNA: TGCGCCAGCAGCCAGGCCATGGAGAGCACCTACGAGCAGTACTTC; CDR3 protein: CASSQAMESTYEQYF
clone size: .; V gene: TRBV24-1; J gene: TRBJ2-5; D gene: TRBD1; CDR3 DNA: TGTGCCACCAGTGATCGCGGACAGGGGGCGTTCGAGACCCAGTACTTC; CDR3 protein: CATSDRGQGAFETQYF
clone size: once; V gene: TRBV6-5; J gene: TRBJ1-2; D gene: .; CDR3 DNA: TGTGCCAGCACGTTGGTAGGGTTCGGGAATGGCTACACCTTC; CDR3 protein: CASTLVGFGNGYTF
clone size: once; V gene: TRBV5-6; J gene: TRBJ2-3; D gene: .; CDR3 DNA: TGTGCCAGCAGCTCAGGAAAAGATACGCAGTATTTT; CDR3 protein: CASSSGKDTQYF